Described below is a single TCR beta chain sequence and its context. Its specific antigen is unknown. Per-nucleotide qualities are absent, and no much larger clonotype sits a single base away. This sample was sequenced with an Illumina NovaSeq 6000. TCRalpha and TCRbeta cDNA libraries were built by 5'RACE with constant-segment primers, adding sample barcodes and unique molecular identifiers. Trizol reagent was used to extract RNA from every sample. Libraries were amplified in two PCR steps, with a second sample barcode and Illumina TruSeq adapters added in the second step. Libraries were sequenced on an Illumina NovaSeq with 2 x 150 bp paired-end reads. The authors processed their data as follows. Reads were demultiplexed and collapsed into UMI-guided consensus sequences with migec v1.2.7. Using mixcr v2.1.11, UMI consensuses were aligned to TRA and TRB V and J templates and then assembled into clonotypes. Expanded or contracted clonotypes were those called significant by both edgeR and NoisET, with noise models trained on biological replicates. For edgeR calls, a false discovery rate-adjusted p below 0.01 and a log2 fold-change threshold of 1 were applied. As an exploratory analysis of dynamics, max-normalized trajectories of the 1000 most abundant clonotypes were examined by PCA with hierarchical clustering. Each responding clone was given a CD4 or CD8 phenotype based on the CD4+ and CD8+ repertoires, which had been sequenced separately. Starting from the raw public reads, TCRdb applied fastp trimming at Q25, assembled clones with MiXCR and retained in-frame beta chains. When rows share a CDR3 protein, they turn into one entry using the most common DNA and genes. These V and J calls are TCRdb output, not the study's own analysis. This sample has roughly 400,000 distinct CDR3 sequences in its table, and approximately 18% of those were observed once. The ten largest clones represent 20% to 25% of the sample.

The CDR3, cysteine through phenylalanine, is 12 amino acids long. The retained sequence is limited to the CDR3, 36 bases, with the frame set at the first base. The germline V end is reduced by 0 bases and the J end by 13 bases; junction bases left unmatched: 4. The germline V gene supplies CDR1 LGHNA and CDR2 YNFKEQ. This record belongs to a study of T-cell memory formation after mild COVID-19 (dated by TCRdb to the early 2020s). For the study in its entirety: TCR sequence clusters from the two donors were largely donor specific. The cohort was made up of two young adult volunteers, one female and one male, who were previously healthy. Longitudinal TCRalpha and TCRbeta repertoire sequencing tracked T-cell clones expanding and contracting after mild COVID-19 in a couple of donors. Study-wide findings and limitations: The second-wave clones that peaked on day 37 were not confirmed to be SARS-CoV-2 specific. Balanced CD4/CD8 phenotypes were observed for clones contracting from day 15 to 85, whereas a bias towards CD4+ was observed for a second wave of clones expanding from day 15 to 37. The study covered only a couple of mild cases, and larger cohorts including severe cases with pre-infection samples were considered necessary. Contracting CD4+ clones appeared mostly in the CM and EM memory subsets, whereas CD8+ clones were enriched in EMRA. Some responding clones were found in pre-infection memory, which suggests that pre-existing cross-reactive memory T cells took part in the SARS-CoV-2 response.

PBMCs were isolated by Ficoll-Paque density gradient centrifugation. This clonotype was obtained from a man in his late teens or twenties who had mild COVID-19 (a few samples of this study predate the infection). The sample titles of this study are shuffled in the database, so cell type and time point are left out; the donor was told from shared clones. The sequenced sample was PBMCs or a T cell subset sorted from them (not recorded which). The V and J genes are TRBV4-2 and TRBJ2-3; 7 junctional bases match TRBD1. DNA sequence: TGTGCCAGCAGCCAAGATCACAGGGGAGAGTATTTT. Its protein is CASSQDHRGEYF.